This T cell receptor beta chain originates from a study of post-analysis software for immune sequencing data. Overall study results and limits: Diversity measured as normalized Chao1 was significantly lower in multiple sclerosis patients than in controls.

Of note for this clonotype: Antigen: not known.

Prepared TCR beta cDNA libraries contained unique molecular identifiers. With about 0.95 to 11 million T cells as the source, roughly 0.5 million cDNA molecules resulted. A single record per CDR3 protein comes from TCRdb applying MiXCR to the PCR reads. There are about 820,000 distinct CDR3 sequences in the sample; approximately 50% occur only once, and roughly 4.4% lies in the top ten. Sequencing input: blood. The source is a girl between 10 and 17 years old with multiple sclerosis.

The chain's CDR3 is CATSRRTGPDVEQFF. As DNA, the CDR3 is TGTGCCACCAGCAGACGAACGGGCCCGGATGTTGAGCAGTTCTTC. V gene TRBV15 combines with J gene TRBJ2-1; D is unresolved. Trimming pared 2 bases from V and 9 bases from J, leaving 17 bases between. The CDR3 contains 15 residues. From germline, CDR1 is LNHNV and CDR2 YYDKDF (reference sequence).